Listed below are T cell receptor beta chains from one sample, sequenced in a study of T cell repertoires in ileal Crohn's disease. Assay used: immunoSEQ multiplex PCR; TCRdb lists only in-frame clones, some missing. The sample lists about 2,200 clones, about 62% occurring once. Sequenced material: ileal tissue. The receptors here all came from an adult with Crohn's disease. Both conserved end residues are part of each CDR3. A D gene is named only where the DNA matches it firmly.

>TRBV5-1|TRBD2
CASNFMASGYNEQFF
>TRBV5-1|.
CASSEGSNQPQHF
>TRBV29-1|TRBD1
CSVEGGQGDLETQYF
>TRBV4-1|TRBD1
CASSRGQGGEQYF
>TRBV6-1|.
CASSDGGLLTYEQYF
>TRBV18|.
CASSPQLAKNIQYF
>TRBV6-1|.
CASTSGSNQPQHF
>TRBV2|TRBD1
CASSERRGIYGYTF
>TRBV7-8|TRBD1
CASSLGDSLYGYTF
>TRBV10-3|.
CATTTGTRDTEAFF
>TRBV25-1|.
CASSELAGYEQYF
>TRBV6-1|.
CASRSVAGNTEAFF
>TRBV7-2|TRBD1
CASSRQGALKSPLHF
>TRBV6-1|TRBD1
CASGGQASGNTIYF
>TRBV5-6|TRBD1
CASSLRTGKGQETQYF
>TRBV14|TRBD1
CASSKNRGRNEKLFF
>TRBV7-2|TRBD2
CASSWYGGVTDTQYF
>TRBV27|.
CASSLKEPGSSPGPQETQYF
>TRBV7-2|.
CASSLEALYEQYF
>TRBV7-6|.
CASLEGLQPSTDTQYF
>TRBV7-8|.
CASSPGGRDEQFF
>TRBV6-1|.
CASSELLTSYEQYF
>TRBV18|.
CASSPLLNTEAFF
>TRBV4-1|TRBD1
CASSQDPAGTDNSPLHF